This record covers a single T cell receptor (beta chain). Antigen: not known. Repertoires were generated with immunoSEQ multiplex PCR, while TCRdb's copy carries only in-frame clones and drops some. The sample lists some 64,000 clones, roughly 87% occurring once. The data are from a study of lymphopenia after photon versus proton radiotherapy. General study findings and limits: In patients who died, overall survival fell as post-nadir TCR diversity dropped more. Proton therapy kept repertoires fairly stable, unlike photons, which gained effector/memory cells.

V lost 2 bases, J lost 1 base, and 8 bases lay in between. The CDR3 sequence is 13 residues long. The V gene's germline CDR1 is GTSNPN and CDR2 SVGIG (reference sequence). The chain employs TRBV30 and TRBJ1-1; the D gene is possibly TRBD1 (5 bases). This sample comprised peripheral blood, obtained from a patient treated with proton-based radiotherapy. The source of this sequence is a man older than 75 with esophageal cancer. This chain's CDR3 is CAWSHTGNTEAFF. The CDR3 coding sequence is TGTGCCTGGAGTCACACAGGGAACACTGAAGCTTTCTTT. The complete variable domain, with remaining parts taken from reference TRBV30 and TRBJ1-1, reads SQTIHQWPATLVQPVGSPLSLECTVEGTSNPNLYWYRQAAGRGLQLLFYSVGIGQISSEVPQNLSASRPQDRQFILSSKKLLLSDSGFYLCAWSHTGNTEAFFGQGTRLTVV.